What follows are 21 T cell receptor beta chains derived from one specimen sequenced in a study of T cell changes during pregnancy in multiple sclerosis (dated by TCRdb to the late 2010s). The method was the immunoSEQ multiplex PCR assay. TCRdb provides this immuneACCESS table in a form limited to in-frame rearrangements. Some clones are lacking; in checked studies, under half of them reflect an unresolved V gene, and why the rest are absent is not known. The sample contains about 40,000 clones, approximately 90% of them found a single time. Less than 1.5% of the sample is in the top ten clones. Source: peripheral blood, taken before pregnancy. The receptor set was obtained from a female donor with multiple sclerosis, enrolled in a pregnancy study.

This chain connects TRBV4-1 to TRBJ1-4; 7 bases align to TRBD1. The V segment lost 1 base and the J segment 5 bases; nucleotides outside the gene matches: 19. The CDR3 runs to 20 residues. CDR1 MGHRA and CDR2 YSYEKL come from the germline V gene. CDR3 bases: TGCGCCAGCAGCCAAGTTCCCCGCACCCTGACAGGGTTCCTGAATGAAAAACTGTTTTTT. Amino acid sequence: CASSQVPRTLTGFLNEKLFF.

V and J are TRBV28 and TRBJ2-5; D is possibly TRBD2 (5 bases). V was cut by 7 bases and J by 0 bases, with 15 bases left in between. The CDR3 contains 15 residues. Germline V CDR1 and CDR2: MDHEN, SYDVKM. The CDR3 spells CASTPNGEYQETQYF. The DNA for the CDR3 is TGTGCCAGCACCCCTAATGGGGAGTACCAAGAGACCCAGTACTTC.

The CDR3 loop reads CASSLWPGLNYEQYF. The DNA for the CDR3 is TGCGCCAGCAGCTTGTGGCCGGGACTCAACTACGAGCAGTACTTC. The chain uses TRBV5-1 and TRBJ2-7; weak D call: TRBD2 (6 bases). Trimming took off 1 base at V and 3 bases at J, with 14 bases between the two ends. CDR1 SGHRS and CDR2 YFSETQ come from the germline V gene. This CDR3 has 15 amino acids.

This CDR3 reads CASSLALAGGLNEQYF. The CDR3 nucleotides read TGTGCCAGCAGCTTGGCCCTAGCGGGAGGGCTCAACGAGCAGTACTTC. This sequence joins TRBV5-6 and TRBJ2-7; the match to TRBD2 covers 12 bases. V gave up 0 bases and J gave up 5 bases; unmatched junction bases: 6. The CDR3 contains 16 residues. CDR1 is SGHDT and CDR2 is YYEEEE in the germline V gene.

This chain joins TRBV4-1 and TRBJ2-7, with D maybe TRBD1 (7 bases). The CDR3 has 15 amino acids. V lost 3 bases and J lost 0, with 12 bases in between. Germline CDR1 reads MGHRA; CDR2 reads YSYEKL. CDR3 amino acids: CASSQEGQLSYEQYF. CDR3 in DNA: TGCGCCAGCAGCCAGGAGGGACAGCTCTCCTACGAGCAGTACTTC.

The V gene is TRBV5-4, the J gene TRBJ2-2; a possible D gene is TRBD2 (6 bases). The V end lost 1 base, the J end lost 3 bases, and 7 bases lay between the germline ends. Germline CDR1 SGHNT, CDR2 YYREEE (reference sequence). The CDR3 spans 14 residues. CDR3 residues: CASSLTGDTGELFF. Written as DNA, the CDR3 is TGTGCCAGCAGCTTGACGGGAGACACCGGGGAGCTGTTTTTT.

The gene calls are TRBV19 and TRBJ2-1, with 8 bases matching TRBD2. CDR3 length: 17 amino acids. CDR1 and CDR2 from the germline V gene are LNHDA and SQIVND (reference sequence). With V trimmed by 7 bases and J by 4 bases, 15 bases remained unmatched. The DNA of the CDR3 is TGTGCCAGTACAACCTTGCCCGGACTAGCCGATTACAATGAGCAGTTCTTC. This sequence encodes CASTTLPGLADYNEQFF.

In this sample, this clone turned up once. The chain employs TRBV18 and TRBJ2-7, with a possible D match to TRBD1 (5 bases). Germline V gene lookup returns CDR1 KGHSH and CDR2 LQKENI. V shed 2 bases and J shed 4 bases, with 15 bases lying between them. This CDR3 region has 15 residues. CDR3 coding DNA: TGTGCCAGCTCACCAAGTACAGGTCAAGGGTACGAGCAGTACTTC. Protein sequence: CASSPSTGQGYEQYF.

This clone was detected only once. The rearrangement uses TRBV18 and TRBJ2-7; 8 positions match TRBD1. This CDR3 has 13 residues. With V trimmed by 8 bases and J by 1 base, 4 bases remained unmatched. The germline CDR1 and CDR2 sequences are KGHSH and LQKENI. This CDR3 is CASDRGGSYEQYF. The CDR3 bases are TGTGCCAGCGACAGGGGTGGTTCCTACGAGCAGTACTTC.

The chain combines TRBV28 with TRBJ1-5, with 11 bases matching TRBD1. J gave up 6 bases and V 6 bases, and 4 bases lay outside the gene matches. The CDR3 extends over 14 amino acids. The germline gives CDR1 MDHEN, CDR2 SYDVKM. The CDR3 region is CASRGQGESQPQHF. CDR3 sequence (DNA): TGTGCCAGCAGGGGACAGGGGGAGTCTCAGCCCCAGCATTTT.

This clone appeared a single time. This chain connects TRBV30 to TRBJ2-2, with TRBD1 identical over 7 bases. The CDR3 spans 14 residues. The germline V gene has CDR1 GTSNPN and CDR2 SVGIG (reference sequence). After removal of 3 bases from V and 1 base from J, the junction contained 2 bases not matched to a gene. The CDR3: CAWRRTGNTGELFF. The DNA for the CDR3 is TGTGCCTGGAGGAGGACAGGGAACACCGGGGAGCTGTTTTTT.

The rearrangement links TRBV30 to TRBJ2-4; 9 bases fit TRBD2. This CDR3 region has 16 residues. Per germline, CDR1 GTSNPN and CDR2 SVGIG (reference sequence). V shed 2 bases and J 1 base; nucleotides not matched to a gene: 6. The CDR3 DNA sequence: TGTGCCTGGAGTCAATACGCGGGGGGGGCCAAAAACATTCAGTACTTC. It is translated as CAWSQYAGGAKNIQYF.

This chain joins TRBV29-1 and TRBJ1-4, with 8 bases that match TRBD1. Germline CDR1 SQVTM, CDR2 ANQGSEA. This CDR3 has 13 residues. J was trimmed by 10 bases and V by 6 bases; bases with no gene match: 10. The CDR3 loop is CSVSGGEGRKLFF. Here the CDR3 DNA reads TGCAGCGTCTCAGGGGGCGAGGGGAGAAAACTGTTTTTT. Supplemented by reference TRBV29-1 and TRBJ1-4, the full variable domain reads SAVISQKPSRDICQRGTSLTIQCQVDSQVTMMFWYRQQPGQSLTLIATANQGSEATYESGFVIDKFPISRPNLTFSTLTVSNMSPEDSSIYLCSVSGGEGRKLFFGSGTQLSVL.

This chain joins TRBV18 and TRBJ2-2, with 7 bases matching TRBD2. Germline V gene lookup returns CDR1 KGHSH and CDR2 LQKENI. The V and J ends lost 6 bases and 5 bases, in that order; junction bases with no gene match: 9. The CDR3 is made up of 15 amino acids. The CDR3 is CASSFGTTETGELFF. The DNA of the CDR3 is TGTGCCAGCTCCTTCGGGACTACAGAAACCGGGGAGCTGTTTTTT.

The V gene is TRBV18, the J gene TRBJ2-7; perhaps TRBD1 as D (6 bases). Germline CDR1 and CDR2: KGHSH and LQKENI. V was cut by 2 bases and J by 1 base, with 9 bases left in between. This CDR3 spans 14 amino acids. CDR3 DNA: TGTGCCAGCTCACCAAGAGACAGGTCCTACGAGCAGTACTTC. It encodes CASSPRDRSYEQYF.

The chain couples TRBV7-9 to TRBJ2-5; TRBD2 matches at 13 bases. The germline V gene encodes CDR1 SEHNR and CDR2 FQNEAQ (reference sequence). V lost 5 bases to trimming and J lost 2 bases; unmatched junction nucleotides: 5. The CDR3 contains 16 residues. The CDR3 protein is CASSPGTSGEQETQYF. Here the CDR3 DNA reads TGTGCCAGCAGCCCAGGGACTAGCGGGGAACAAGAGACCCAGTACTTC.

The chain is built from TRBV7-9 and TRBJ1-4, with D uncertain. Germline CDR1 reads SEHNR; CDR2 reads FQNEAQ (reference sequence). The length of the CDR3 is 14 residues. Deletions cut 6 bases from V and 5 bases from J, with 13 bases between. This chain's CDR3 is CASRRADGNEKLFF. The CDR3 nucleotides read TGTGCCAGCAGGAGGGCAGACGGAAATGAAAAACTGTTTTTT.

The genes are TRBV28 and TRBJ1-1; 7 positions match TRBD1. Germline V lookup: CDR1 MDHEN, CDR2 SYDVKM. V lost 7 bases and J lost 11; bases outside the gene matches: 16. This CDR3 comprises 14 residues. The CDR3 DNA reads TGTGCCAGCACCTCCCATGCGGAACAGGGGTTCGCTTTCTTT. It specifies CASTSHAEQGFAFF.

V and J are TRBV6-5 and TRBJ1-2; 9 nucleotides line up with TRBD1. V dropped 2 bases and J dropped 4; count of bases not matched to a gene: 2. The CDR3 loop spans 14 amino acids. Germline assignment: CDR1 MNHEY and CDR2 SVGAGI. The CDR3 bases are TGTGCCAGCAGTTACGGGGACAGGGTCTATGGCTACACCTTC. Protein: CASSYGDRVYGYTF.

The V gene is TRBV5-6, the J gene TRBJ2-5; 7 nucleotides align to TRBD2. The germline CDR1 and CDR2 sequences are SGHDT and YYEEEE. Trimming cost V 5 bases and J 4 bases; bases outside gene matches: 14. CDR3 length equals 16 residues. CDR3 sequence: CASSPAGESGIETQYF. The CDR3 DNA reads as TGTGCCAGCAGTCCCGCGGGGGAATCGGGAATAGAGACCCAGTACTTC.

In this sample, this clone turned up once. This rearrangement joins TRBV28 to TRBJ1-2; the D gene is possibly TRBD1 (5 bases). This CDR3 is 13 amino acids long. The germline V gene has CDR1 MDHEN and CDR2 SYDVKM. V dropped 3 bases and J dropped 3 bases, with 8 bases sitting between them. As DNA, the CDR3 is TGTGCCAGCAGTTTCCCGGGGGACTATGGCTACACCTTC. Amino acid sequence: CASSFPGDYGYTF.